The present entry profiles one TCR beta chain with its context. These gene names are mouse names. Read data end 1 residue before the CDR3 end; the end is taken from the germline J gene. Per the germline V gene, CDR1 is KGHPV and CDR2 is FQNQEV (reference sequence). The CDR3 runs 14 residues. V was shortened by 2 bases and J by 4 bases, with 9 bases between the two germline ends. This record belongs to a study of tissue T cells after allogeneic stem cell transplantation. TCRdb keeps only in-frame clones here, not all; method: immunoSEQ multiplex PCR. The sample lists about 8,200 clones, under 50% seen once, with 8% to 9.5% in the top ten. The sample's time point: mouse harvest day 7 after allogeneic transplant. Tail vein injection delivered 10^7 T-cell-depleted bone marrow cells and 10^6 splenic CD5+ T cells.

Specimen: gut tissue. V gene TRBV26 combines with J gene TRBJ1-3, with D unresolved. This TCR came from a female BALB/c mouse given C57BL/6 T cells with graft-versus-host disease after an allogeneic hematopoietic cell transplant. CDR3 DNA, as far as it was read: TGTGCCAGCAGTCTGGGGGAGGGCGGAAATACGCTCTAT. This encodes CASSLGEGGNTLY. The whole CDR3 protein is CASSLGEGGNTLYF.